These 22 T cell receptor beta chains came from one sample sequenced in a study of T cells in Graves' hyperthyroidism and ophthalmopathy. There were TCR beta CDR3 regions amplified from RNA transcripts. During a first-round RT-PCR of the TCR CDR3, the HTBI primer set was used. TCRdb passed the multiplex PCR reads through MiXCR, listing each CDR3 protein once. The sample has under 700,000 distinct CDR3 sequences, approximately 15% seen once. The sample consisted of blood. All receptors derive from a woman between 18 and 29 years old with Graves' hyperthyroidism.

The CDR3 DNA follows: TGTGCCAGCAATTTCGGGGACACGATCCATCCAACCGGGGAGCTGTTTTTT. It codes for CASNFGDTIHPTGELFF. The chain is built from TRBV12-3 or TRBV12-4 and TRBJ2-2; D may be TRBD1 (6 bases). CDR3 size: 17 residues. V lost 7 bases and J 5 bases, leaving 23 bases between the germline ends.

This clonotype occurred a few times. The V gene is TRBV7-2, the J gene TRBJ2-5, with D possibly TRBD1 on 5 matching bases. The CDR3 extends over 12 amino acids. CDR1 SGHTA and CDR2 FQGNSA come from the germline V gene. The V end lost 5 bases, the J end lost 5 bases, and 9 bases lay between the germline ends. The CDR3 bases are TGTGCCAGCAGCATTAACAGGGAGACCCAGTACTTC. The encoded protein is CASSINRETQYF.

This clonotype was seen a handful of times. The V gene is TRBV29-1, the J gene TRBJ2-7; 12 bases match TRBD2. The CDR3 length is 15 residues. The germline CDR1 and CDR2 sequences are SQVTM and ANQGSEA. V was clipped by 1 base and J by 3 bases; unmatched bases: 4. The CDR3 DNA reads TGCAGCGTTGAAGGACTAGCGGGAGAATACTACGAGCAGTACTTC. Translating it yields CSVEGLAGEYYEQYF.

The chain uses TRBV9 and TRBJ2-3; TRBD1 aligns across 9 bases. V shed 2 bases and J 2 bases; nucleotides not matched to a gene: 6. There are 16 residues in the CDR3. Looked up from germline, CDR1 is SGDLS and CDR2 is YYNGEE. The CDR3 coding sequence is TGTGCCAGCAGCGTTCCGGGACAGGGTCTCACAGATACGCAGTATTTT. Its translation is CASSVPGQGLTDTQYF.

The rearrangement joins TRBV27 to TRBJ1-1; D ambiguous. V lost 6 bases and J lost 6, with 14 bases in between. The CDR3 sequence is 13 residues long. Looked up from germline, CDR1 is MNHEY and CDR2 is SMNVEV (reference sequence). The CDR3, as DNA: TGTGCCAGCAGCTTCTCCTGGGGAGCTGAAGCTTTCTTT. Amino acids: CASSFSWGAEAFF.

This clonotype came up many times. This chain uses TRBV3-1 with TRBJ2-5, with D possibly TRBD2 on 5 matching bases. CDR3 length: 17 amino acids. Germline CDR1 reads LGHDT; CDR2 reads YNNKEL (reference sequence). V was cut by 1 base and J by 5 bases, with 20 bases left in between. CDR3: CASSQGPRVASRETQYF. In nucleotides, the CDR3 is TGTGCCAGCAGCCAAGGCCCGCGGGTGGCCTCCCGGGAGACCCAGTACTTC.

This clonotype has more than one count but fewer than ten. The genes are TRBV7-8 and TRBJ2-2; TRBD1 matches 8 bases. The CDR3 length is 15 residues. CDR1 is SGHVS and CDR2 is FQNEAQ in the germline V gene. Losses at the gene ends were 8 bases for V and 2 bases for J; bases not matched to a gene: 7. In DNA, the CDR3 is TGTGCCAGCCTAACAGGGGGTATCAACACCGGGGAGCTGTTTTTT. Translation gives CASLTGGINTGELFF.

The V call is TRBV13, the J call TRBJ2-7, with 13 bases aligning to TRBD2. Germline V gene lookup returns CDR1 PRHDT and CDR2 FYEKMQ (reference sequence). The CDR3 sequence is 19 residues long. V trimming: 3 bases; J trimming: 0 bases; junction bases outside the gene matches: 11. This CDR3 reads CASSLRTSGSDQVSYEQYF. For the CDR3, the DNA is TGTGCCAGCAGCTTGCGGACTAGCGGGAGCGACCAGGTCTCCTACGAGCAGTACTTC.

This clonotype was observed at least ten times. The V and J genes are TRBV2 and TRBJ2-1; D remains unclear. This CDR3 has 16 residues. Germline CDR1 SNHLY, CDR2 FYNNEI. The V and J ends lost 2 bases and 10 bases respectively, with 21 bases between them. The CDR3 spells CASSERTGSRLKEQFF. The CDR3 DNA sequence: TGTGCCAGCAGTGAACGGACCGGGTCTCGTTTAAAGGAGCAGTTCTTC. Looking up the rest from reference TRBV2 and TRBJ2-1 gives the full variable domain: EPEVTQTPSHQVTQMGQEVILRCVPISNHLYFYWYRQILGQKVEFLVSFYNNEISEKSEIFDDQFSVERPDGSNFTLKIRSTKLEDSAMYFCASSERTGSRLKEQFFGPGTRLTVL.

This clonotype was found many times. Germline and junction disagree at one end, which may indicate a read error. DNA for the CDR3: TGTGCCAGCAGCTTGGGGGCTGGGGACACTGGAGCTTTCTTT. Translated: CASSLGAGDTGAFF. The chain is built from TRBV5-6 and TRBJ1-1; a possible D gene is TRBD1 (6 bases). The CDR3 runs to 14 residues. Germline CDR1 reads SGHDT; CDR2 reads YYEEEE. Based on the CDR3 plus reference TRBV5-6 and TRBJ1-1, the full variable domain is DAGVTQSPTHLIKTRGQQVTLRCSPKSGHDTVSWYQQALGQGPQFIFQYYEEEERQRGNFPDRFSGHQFPNYSSELNVNALLLGDSALYLCASSLGAGDTGAFFGQGTRLTVV.

CDR3 bases: TGCAGTGCTAGAGACAGAGGAGGGGGCTATGATGGCTACACCTTC. It specifies CSARDRGGGYDGYTF. The chain carries TRBV20-1 and TRBJ1-2, with TRBD1 matching 7 bases. The CDR3 extends over 15 amino acids. Germline CDR1 is DFQATT and CDR2 is SNEGSKA (reference sequence). Trimming at V came to 0 bases and at J to 6 bases, leaving 10 bases not matched to a gene.

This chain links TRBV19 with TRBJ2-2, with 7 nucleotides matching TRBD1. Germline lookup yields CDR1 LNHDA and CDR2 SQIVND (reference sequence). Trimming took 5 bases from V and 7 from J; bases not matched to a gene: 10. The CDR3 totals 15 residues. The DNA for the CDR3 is TGTGCCAGTAGTCCAACCGTCGGACAGGTCGGGGAGCTGTTTTTT. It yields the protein CASSPTVGQVGELFF.

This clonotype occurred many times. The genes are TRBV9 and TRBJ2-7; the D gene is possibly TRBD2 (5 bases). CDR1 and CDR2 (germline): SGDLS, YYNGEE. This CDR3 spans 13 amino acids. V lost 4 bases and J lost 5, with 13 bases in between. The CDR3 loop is CASSPPGSDEQYF. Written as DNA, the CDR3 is TGTGCCAGCAGCCCACCGGGGAGCGACGAGCAGTACTTC.

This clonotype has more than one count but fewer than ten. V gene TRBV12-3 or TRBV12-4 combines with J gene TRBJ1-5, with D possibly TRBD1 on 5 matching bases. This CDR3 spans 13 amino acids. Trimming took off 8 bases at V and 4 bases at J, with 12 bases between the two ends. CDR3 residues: CASGTRENQPQHF. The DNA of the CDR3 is TGTGCCAGCGGGACCAGGGAAAATCAGCCCCAGCATTTT.

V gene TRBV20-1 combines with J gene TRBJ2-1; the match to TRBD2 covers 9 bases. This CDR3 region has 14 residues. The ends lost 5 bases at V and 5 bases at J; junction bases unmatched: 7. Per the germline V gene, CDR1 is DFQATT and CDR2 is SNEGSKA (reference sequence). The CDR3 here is CSAPRLAENNEQFF. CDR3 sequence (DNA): TGCAGTGCTCCCCGACTAGCGGAAAACAATGAGCAGTTCTTC.

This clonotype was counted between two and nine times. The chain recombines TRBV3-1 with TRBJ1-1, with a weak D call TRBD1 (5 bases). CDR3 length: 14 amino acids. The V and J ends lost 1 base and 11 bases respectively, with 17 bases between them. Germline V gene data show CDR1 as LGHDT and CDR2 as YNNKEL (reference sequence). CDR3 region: CASSQVAGGGEAFF. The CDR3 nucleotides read TGTGCCAGCAGCCAAGTAGCAGGTGGGGGTGAGGCTTTCTTT.

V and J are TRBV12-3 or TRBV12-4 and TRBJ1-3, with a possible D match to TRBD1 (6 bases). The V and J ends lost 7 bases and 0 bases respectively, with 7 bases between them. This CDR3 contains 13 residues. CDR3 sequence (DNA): TGTGCCAGCACGGGGGCCTCTGGAAACACCATATATTTT. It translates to CASTGASGNTIYF.

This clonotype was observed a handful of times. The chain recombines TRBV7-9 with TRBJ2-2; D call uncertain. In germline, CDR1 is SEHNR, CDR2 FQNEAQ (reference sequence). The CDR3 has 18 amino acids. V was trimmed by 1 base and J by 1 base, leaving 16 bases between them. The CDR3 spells CASSLELGSGWNTGELFF. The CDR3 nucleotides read TGTGCCAGCAGCTTAGAGTTGGGGTCAGGATGGAACACCGGGGAGCTGTTTTTT.

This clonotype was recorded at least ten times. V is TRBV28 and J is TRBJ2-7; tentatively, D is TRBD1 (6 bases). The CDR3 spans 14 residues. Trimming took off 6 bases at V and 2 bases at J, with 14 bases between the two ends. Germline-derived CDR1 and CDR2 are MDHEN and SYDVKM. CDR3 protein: CASSQGQPPYEQYF. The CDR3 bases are TGTGCCAGCAGCCAGGGACAACCCCCCTACGAGCAGTACTTC.

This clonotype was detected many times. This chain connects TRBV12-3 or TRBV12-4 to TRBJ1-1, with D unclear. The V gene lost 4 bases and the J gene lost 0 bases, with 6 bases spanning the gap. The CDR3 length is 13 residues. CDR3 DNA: TGTGCCAGCAGTTGGGCCATGAACACTGAAGCTTTCTTT. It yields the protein CASSWAMNTEAFF.

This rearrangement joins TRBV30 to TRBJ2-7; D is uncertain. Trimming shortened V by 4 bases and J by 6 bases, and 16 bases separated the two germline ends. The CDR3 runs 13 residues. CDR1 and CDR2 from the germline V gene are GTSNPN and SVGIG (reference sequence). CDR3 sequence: CAWNVGSVTEQYF. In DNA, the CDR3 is TGTGCCTGGAACGTTGGCAGCGTAACCGAGCAGTACTTC.

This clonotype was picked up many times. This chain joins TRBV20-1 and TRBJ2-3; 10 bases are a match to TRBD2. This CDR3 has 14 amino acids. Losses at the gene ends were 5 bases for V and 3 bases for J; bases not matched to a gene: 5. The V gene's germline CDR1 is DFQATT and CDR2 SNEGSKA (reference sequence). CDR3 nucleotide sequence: TGCAGTGCTGACAAGGGACTAGCGACAGATACGCAGTATTTT. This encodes CSADKGLATDTQYF.